Sequencing of this T cell receptor beta chain was carried out in a study of post-analysis software for immune sequencing data. General study points: Those with multiple sclerosis, the patient group, showed significantly lower normalized Chao1 diversity than controls. Higher frequency in patients than in controls was seen for several TRBV segments, with TRBV5-6, TRBV5-1 and TRBV20-1 among them.

The library was made from cDNA and included unique molecular identifiers. Via MiXCR, TCRdb re-called the PCR reads, giving one row per CDR3 protein. The data contain under 900,000 distinct CDR3 sequences, 53% of them seen just once; the ten biggest clones take up under 6%. Between the trimmed V and J ends, which lost 1 base and 10 bases, there was a span of 20 bases. The CDR3 runs to 16 residues. Germline values: CDR1 LGHDT, CDR2 YNNKEL (reference sequence). In regard to this clonotype: Its target is not known.

This sequence was found in a girl aged 5 to 17 with multiple sclerosis. Sequencing input: blood. The chain recombines TRBV3-1 with TRBJ2-1; the D gene could be TRBD1 or TRBD2 (5 bases each). The CDR3 loop reads CASSQGGTTIRTEQFF. The CDR3 nucleotides read TGTGCCAGCAGCCAAGGGGGGACCACCATCAGGACCGAGCAGTTCTTC.